This T cell receptor (beta chain) was retrieved from a study of blood T cell repertoires in COVID-19. Study-level background: Sources were T cells, B-cell-depleted T cells, or PBMCs; the material itself was cDNA or gDNA.

Per the original methods: Researchers report that nucleated cell counts were estimated from reference gene primer amplification. The assay was immunoSEQ multiplex PCR, and TCRdb's table has in-frame clones only and misses some. V, J and clone size are those of that table, while D and trimming were read from the DNA. The sample yields about 380,000 clones, 88% seen once. This CDR3 has 15 residues. V dropped 3 bases and J dropped 6 bases, with 20 bases sitting between them. Germline assignment: CDR1 DFQATT and CDR2 SNEGSKA (reference sequence). Enrollees, about 18 to 95 years old, lived in some 24 US areas. Recovered status in Cohort 3 required two negative PCRs, clearance, or symptom resolution.

The gene calls are TRBV20-1 and TRBJ1-1, with a weak D call TRBD1 (5 bases). Material: PBMCs or T cells enriched from blood (not recorded which). This TCR came from a woman aged 18-29 years who had recovered from COVID-19. Here the CDR3 DNA reads TGCAGTGCTAGTAAAATTGGAGGGGATGTCTCTGAAGCTTTCTTT. Protein: CSASKIGGDVSEAFF.